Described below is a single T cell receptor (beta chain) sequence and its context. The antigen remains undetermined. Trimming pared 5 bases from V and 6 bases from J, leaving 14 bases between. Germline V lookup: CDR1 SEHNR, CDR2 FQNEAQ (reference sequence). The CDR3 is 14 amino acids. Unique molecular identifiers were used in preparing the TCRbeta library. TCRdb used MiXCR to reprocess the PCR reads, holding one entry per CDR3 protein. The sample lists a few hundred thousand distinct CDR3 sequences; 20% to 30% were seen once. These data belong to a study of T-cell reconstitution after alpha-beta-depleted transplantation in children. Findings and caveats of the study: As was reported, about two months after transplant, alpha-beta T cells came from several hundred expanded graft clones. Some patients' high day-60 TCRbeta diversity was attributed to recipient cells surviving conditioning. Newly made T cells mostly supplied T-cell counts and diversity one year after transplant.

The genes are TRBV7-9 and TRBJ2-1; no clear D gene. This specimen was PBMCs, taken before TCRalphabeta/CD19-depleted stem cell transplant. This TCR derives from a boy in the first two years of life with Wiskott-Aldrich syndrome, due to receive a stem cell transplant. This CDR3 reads CASSPDEVFNEQFF. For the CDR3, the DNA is TGTGCCAGCAGCCCGGACGAGGTTTTCAATGAGCAGTTCTTC.